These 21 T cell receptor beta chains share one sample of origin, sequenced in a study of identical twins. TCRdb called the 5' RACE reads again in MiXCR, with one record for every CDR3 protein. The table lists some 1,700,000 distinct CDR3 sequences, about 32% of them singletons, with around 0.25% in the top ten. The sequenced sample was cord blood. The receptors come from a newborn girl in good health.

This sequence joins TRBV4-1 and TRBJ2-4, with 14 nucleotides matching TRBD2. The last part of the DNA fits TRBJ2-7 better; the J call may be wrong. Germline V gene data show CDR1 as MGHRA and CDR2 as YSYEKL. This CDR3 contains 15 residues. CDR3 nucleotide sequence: TGCGCCAGCAGCCAGGCGACTAGCGGGAGGGTCGAGCAGTACTTC. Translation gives CASSQATSGRVEQYF.

For the CDR3, the DNA is TGCGCCAGCAGCTTGGCCGCGGGGATCGGCGCTTTCTTT. Translating gives CASSLAAGIGAFF. V gene TRBV5-1 combines with J gene TRBJ1-1; no firm D call. The germline V gene encodes CDR1 SGHRS and CDR2 YFSETQ. Trimming left V 0 bases short and J 11 bases short, with 14 bases between. The CDR3 runs 13 residues.

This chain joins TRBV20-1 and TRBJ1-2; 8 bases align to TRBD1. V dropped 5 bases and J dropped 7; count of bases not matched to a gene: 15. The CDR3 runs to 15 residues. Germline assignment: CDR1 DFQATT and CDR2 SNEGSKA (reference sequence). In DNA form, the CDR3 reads TGCAGTGCTGGCCCCTATCGAGGACAGGGTTCTGGCTACACCTTC. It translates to CSAGPYRGQGSGYTF.

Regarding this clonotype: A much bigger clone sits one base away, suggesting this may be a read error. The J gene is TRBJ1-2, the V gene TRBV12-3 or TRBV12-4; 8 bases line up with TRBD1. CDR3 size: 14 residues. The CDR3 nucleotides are TGTGCCGGCAGTCACAGGGGGTACAGCTATGGCTACACCTTC. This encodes CAGSHRGYSYGYTF.

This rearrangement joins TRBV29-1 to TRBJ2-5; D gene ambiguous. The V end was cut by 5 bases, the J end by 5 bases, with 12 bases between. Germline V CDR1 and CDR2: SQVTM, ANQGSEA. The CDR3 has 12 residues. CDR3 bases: TGCAGCGTTTCGGGCCCGGTGGAGACCCAGTACTTC. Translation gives CSVSGPVETQYF.

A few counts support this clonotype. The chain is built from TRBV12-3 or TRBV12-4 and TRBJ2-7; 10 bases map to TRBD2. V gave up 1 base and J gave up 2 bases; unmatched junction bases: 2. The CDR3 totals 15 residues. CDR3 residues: CASSLDLAGAYEQYF. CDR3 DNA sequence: TGTGCCAGCAGTTTAGACCTAGCGGGGGCCTACGAGCAGTACTTC.

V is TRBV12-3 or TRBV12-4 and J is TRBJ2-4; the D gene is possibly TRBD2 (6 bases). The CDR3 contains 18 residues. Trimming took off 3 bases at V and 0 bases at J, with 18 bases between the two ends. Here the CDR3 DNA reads TGTGCCAGCAGTTTTTGGGGACCCGGGACTTTAGCCAAAAACATTCAGTACTTC. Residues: CASSFWGPGTLAKNIQYF.

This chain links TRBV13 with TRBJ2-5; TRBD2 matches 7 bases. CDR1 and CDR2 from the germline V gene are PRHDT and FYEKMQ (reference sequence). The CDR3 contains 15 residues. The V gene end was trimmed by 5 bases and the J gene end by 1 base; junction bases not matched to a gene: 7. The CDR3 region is CASSRSSSGQETQYF. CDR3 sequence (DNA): TGTGCCAGCAGCCGCTCCTCTAGCGGCCAAGAGACCCAGTACTTC.

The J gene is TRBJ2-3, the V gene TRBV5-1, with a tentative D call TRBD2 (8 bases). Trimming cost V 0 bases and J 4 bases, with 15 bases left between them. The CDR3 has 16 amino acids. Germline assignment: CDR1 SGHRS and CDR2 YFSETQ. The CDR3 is CASSLAGGGEADTQYF. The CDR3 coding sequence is TGCGCCAGCAGCTTGGCGGGAGGGGGCGAGGCAGATACGCAGTATTTT.

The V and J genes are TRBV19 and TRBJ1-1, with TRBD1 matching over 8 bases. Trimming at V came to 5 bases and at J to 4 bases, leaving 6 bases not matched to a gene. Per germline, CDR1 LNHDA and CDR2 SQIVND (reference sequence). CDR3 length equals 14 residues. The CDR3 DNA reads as TGTGCCAGTAGTGTGCAGGGGGCGGCCACTGAAGCTTTCTTT. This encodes CASSVQGAATEAFF.

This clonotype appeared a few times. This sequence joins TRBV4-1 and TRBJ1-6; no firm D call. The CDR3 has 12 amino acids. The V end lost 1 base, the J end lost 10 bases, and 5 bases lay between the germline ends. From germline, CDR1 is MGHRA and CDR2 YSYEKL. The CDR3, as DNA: TGCGCCAGCAGCCAAGTTCAATCACCCCTCCACTTT. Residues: CASSQVQSPLHF.

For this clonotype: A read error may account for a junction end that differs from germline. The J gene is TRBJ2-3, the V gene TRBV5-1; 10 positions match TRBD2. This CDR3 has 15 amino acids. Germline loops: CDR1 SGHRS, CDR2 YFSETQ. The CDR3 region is CASSRSSGRTDTEYF. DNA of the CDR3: TGCGCCAGCAGCCGATCTAGCGGGAGAACAGATACGGAGTATTTT.

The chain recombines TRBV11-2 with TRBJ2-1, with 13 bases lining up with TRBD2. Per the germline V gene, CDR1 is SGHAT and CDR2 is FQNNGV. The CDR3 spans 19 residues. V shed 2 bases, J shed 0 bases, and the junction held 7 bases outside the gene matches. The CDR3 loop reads CASSLRTSGGASSYNEQFF. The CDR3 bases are TGTGCCAGCAGCTTAAGGACTAGCGGGGGCGCCAGCTCCTACAATGAGCAGTTCTTC.

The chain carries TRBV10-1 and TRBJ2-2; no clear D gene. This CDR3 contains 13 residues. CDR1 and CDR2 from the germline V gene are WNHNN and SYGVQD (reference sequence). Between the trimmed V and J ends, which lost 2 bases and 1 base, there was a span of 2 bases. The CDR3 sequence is CASSEKNTGELFF. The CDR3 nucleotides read TGCGCCAGCAGTGAGAAGAACACCGGGGAGCTGTTTTTT.

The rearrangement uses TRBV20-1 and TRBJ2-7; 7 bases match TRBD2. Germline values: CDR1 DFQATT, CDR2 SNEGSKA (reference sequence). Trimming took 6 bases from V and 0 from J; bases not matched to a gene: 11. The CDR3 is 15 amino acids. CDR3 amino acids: CSAHSTSSSSYEQYF. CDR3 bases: TGCAGTGCCCACTCGACTAGCTCGAGCTCCTACGAGCAGTACTTC.

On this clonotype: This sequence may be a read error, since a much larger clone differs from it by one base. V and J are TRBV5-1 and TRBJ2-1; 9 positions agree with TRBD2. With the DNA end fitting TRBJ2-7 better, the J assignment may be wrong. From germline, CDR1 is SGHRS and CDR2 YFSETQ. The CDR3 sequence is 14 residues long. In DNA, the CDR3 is TGCGCCTCGCGCCTAGCGGGGTTATACAATGAGCAGTACTTC. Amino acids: CASRLAGLYNEQYF.

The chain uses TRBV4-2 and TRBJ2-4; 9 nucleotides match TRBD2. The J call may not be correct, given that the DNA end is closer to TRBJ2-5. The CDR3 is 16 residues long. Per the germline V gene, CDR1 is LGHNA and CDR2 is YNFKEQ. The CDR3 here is CASSQTGTSSQETQYF. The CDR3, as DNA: TGTGCCAGCAGCCAGACCGGGACTAGCAGCCAAGAGACCCAGTACTTC.

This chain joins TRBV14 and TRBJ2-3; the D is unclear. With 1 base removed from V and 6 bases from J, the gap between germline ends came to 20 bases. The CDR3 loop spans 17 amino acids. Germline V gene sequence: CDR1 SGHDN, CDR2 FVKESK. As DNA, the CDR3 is TGTGCCAGCAGCCAAGGGTTGATCGGCTTAGCCGGGGATACGCAGTATTTT. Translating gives CASSQGLIGLAGDTQYF.

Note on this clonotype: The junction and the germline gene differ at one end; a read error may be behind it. CDR3 amino acids: CSAHGRRDNSPPHF. In nucleotides, the CDR3 is TGCAGTGCCCATGGACGCAGGGATAATTCACCCCCCCACTTT. The V call is TRBV20-1, the J call TRBJ1-6, with D tentatively TRBD1 (5 bases). In germline, CDR1 is DFQATT, CDR2 SNEGSKA (reference sequence). The CDR3 loop spans 14 amino acids.

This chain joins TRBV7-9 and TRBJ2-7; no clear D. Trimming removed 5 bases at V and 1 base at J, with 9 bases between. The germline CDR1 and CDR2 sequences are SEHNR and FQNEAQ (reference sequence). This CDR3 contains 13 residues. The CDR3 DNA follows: TGTGCCAGCAGCGCCCCACAGTCCTACGAGCAGTACTTC. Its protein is CASSAPQSYEQYF.

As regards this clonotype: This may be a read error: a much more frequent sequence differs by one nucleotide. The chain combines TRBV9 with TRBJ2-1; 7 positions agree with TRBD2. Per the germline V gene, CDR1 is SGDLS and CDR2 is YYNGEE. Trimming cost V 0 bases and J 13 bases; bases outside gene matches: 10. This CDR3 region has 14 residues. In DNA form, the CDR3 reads TGTGCCAGCAGCGTAGGGCTAGCGGAAGAGACCCAGTTCTTC. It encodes CASSVGLAEETQFF.